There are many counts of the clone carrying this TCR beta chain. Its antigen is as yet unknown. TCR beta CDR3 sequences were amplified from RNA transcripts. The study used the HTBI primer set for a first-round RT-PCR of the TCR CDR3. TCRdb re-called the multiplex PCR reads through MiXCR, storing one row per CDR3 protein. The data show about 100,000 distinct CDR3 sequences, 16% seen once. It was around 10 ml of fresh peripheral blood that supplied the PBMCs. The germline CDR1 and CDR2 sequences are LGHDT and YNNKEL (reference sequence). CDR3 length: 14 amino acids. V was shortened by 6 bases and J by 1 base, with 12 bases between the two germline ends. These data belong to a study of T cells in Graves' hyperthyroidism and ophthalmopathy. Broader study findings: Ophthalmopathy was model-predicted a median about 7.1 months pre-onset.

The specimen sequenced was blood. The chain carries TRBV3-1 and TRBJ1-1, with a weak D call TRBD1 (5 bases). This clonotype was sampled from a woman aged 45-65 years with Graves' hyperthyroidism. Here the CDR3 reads CASSPIGQNTEAFF. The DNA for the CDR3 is TGTGCCAGCAGTCCCATTGGACAGAACACTGAAGCTTTCTTT.